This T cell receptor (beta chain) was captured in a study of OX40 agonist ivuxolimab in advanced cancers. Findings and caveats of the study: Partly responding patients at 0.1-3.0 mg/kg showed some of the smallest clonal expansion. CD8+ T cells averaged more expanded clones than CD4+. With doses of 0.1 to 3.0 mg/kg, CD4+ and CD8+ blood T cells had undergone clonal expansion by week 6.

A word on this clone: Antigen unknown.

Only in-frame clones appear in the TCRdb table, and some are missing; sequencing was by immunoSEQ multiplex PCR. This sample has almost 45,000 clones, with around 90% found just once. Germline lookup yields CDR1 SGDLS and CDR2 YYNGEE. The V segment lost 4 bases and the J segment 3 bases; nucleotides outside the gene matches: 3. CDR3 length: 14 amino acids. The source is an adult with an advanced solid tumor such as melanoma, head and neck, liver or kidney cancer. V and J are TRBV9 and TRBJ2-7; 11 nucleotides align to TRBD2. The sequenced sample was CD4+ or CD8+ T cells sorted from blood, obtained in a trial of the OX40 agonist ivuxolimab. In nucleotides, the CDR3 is TGTGCCAGCAGCCCTAGCGGGGGGATCTACGAGCAGTACTTC. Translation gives CASSPSGGIYEQYF.